The 27 T cell receptor beta chains reported below all come from one sample, sequenced in a study of blood T cell repertoires in COVID-19. The method was immunoSEQ multiplex PCR; TCRdb's version includes in-frame clones alone and lacks a portion of them. The sample lists 300,000 or so clones; roughly 92% were seen once. The sequenced sample consisted of peripheral blood. These receptor sequences come from a woman in her 30s with COVID-19, enrolled during active disease.

This chain joins TRBV7-6 and TRBJ2-3; D might be TRBD2 (5 bases). The V and J ends lost 5 bases and 2 bases respectively, with 17 bases between them. The CDR3 totals 16 residues. Germline CDR1 SGHVS, CDR2 FNYEAQ. The CDR3 bases are TGTGCCAGCAGCCCTGGACTCTTTCTACTCACAGATACGCAGTATTTT. Protein: CASSPGLFLLTDTQYF.

This clone was seen only once. V and J are TRBV28 and TRBJ1-2; D may be TRBD1 (5 bases). V shed 3 bases and J shed 5 bases, with 10 bases lying between them. The germline CDR1 and CDR2 sequences are MDHEN and SYDVKM. This CDR3 spans 13 amino acids. The CDR3 nucleotides read TGTGCCAGCAGTTTGTCCAGGGTATATGGCTACACCTTC. Its translation is CASSLSRVYGYTF.

The count of this clone is one. V gene TRBV19 combines with J gene TRBJ1-1; 8 nucleotides line up with TRBD1. V shed 5 bases, J shed 5 bases, and the junction held 10 bases outside the gene matches. Germline V gives CDR1 LNHDA, CDR2 SQIVND (reference sequence). This CDR3 has 15 amino acids. The CDR3 protein is CASSVLRGLVTEAFF. For the CDR3, the DNA is TGTGCCAGTAGTGTCCTCAGGGGGCTGGTTACTGAAGCTTTCTTT.

The rearrangement joins TRBV19 to TRBJ1-4; TRBD1 aligns across 10 bases. V trimming: 5 bases; J trimming: 7 bases; junction bases outside the gene matches: 4. Germline CDR1 and CDR2: LNHDA and SQIVND (reference sequence). The CDR3 consists of 14 residues. The CDR3 DNA is TGTGCCAGTAGTGCCGGGACAGGGGCTGAAAAACTGTTTTTT. Translation: CASSAGTGAEKLFF. The full variable domain, its missing parts supplied by reference TRBV19 and TRBJ1-4, is DGGITQSPKYLFRKEGQNVTLSCEQNLNHDAMYWYRQDPGQGLRLIYYSQIVNDFQKGDIAEGYSVSREKKESFPLTVTSAQKNPTAFYLCASSAGTGAEKLFFGSGTQLSVL.

The sample holds one count of this clone. This sequence joins TRBV5-4 and TRBJ2-7, with TRBD2 identical over 14 bases. The CDR3 loop spans 15 amino acids. With 3 bases clipped from V and 7 bases from J, the junction kept 6 bases outside the gene matches. Per the germline V gene, CDR1 is SGHNT and CDR2 is YYREEE (reference sequence). The CDR3 bases are TGTGCCAGCAGCTCGGGACTAGCGGGAGTGGGGGAGCAGTACTTC. This gives the protein CASSSGLAGVGEQYF.

This clone was counted once. The chain joins TRBV7-9 to TRBJ2-1; weak D call: TRBD2 (6 bases). The CDR3 extends over 14 amino acids. Germline V gene sequence: CDR1 SEHNR, CDR2 FQNEAQ (reference sequence). Trimming stripped 2 bases from V and 6 bases from J, with 11 bases between. CDR3 residues: CASSLNAGLNEQFF. The DNA of the CDR3 is TGTGCCAGCAGCTTAAACGCGGGACTCAATGAGCAGTTCTTC.

This sequence joins TRBV6-6 and TRBJ2-1, with D unresolved. V shed 7 bases and J shed 5 bases, with 15 bases lying between them. Germline CDR1 and CDR2: MNHNY and SVGAGI (reference sequence). This CDR3 has 14 amino acids. The CDR3 nucleotides are TGTGCCAGCACGGAGTTCCGGGTCCACAATGAGCAGTTCTTC. As protein: CASTEFRVHNEQFF.

The V and J genes are TRBV25-1 and TRBJ2-7, with 9 nucleotides matching TRBD1. Germline V lookup: CDR1 MGHDK, CDR2 SYGVNS. The junction had 5 bases not matched to a gene; V was cut back by 1 base and J by 4 bases. The CDR3 spans 15 residues. The CDR3 protein is CASSESGQGPYEQYF. CDR3 sequence (DNA): TGTGCCAGCAGTGAATCGGGACAGGGCCCTTACGAGCAGTACTTC.

V and J are TRBV30 and TRBJ2-7; no clear D gene. Per the germline V gene, CDR1 is GTSNPN and CDR2 is SVGIG (reference sequence). The CDR3 covers 12 residues. Trimming stripped 1 base from V and 3 bases from J, with 7 bases between. The CDR3 is CAWSALSYEQYF. The CDR3 region has the DNA TGTGCCTGGAGTGCGCTTAGCTACGAGCAGTACTTC.

This sequence joins TRBV5-1 and TRBJ2-7; tentative D call: TRBD1 (5 bases). V was cut by 4 bases and J by 5 bases, with 19 bases left in between. The CDR3 extends over 15 amino acids. The germline CDR1 and CDR2 sequences are SGHRS and YFSETQ. The CDR3 nucleotides read TGCGCCAGCAGCCTAGGGCCAGGGCAGGCGGACGAGCAGTACTTC. It specifies CASSLGPGQADEQYF.

The chain is built from TRBV4-2 and TRBJ1-2; 7 bases map to TRBD1. CDR3 length: 14 residues. After removal of 3 bases from V and 2 bases from J, the junction contained 3 bases not matched to a gene. Per the germline V gene, CDR1 is LGHNA and CDR2 is YNFKEQ. The CDR3, as DNA: TGTGCCAGCAGCCAGACAGGGACCAACTATGGCTACACCTTC. This sequence encodes CASSQTGTNYGYTF.

Only a few counts were recorded for this clone. The J gene is TRBJ2-7, the V gene TRBV18, with D maybe TRBD1 (6 bases). Trimming took 4 bases from V and 2 from J, leaving 9 bases between them. Germline CDR1 KGHSH, CDR2 LQKENI. The CDR3 is 13 residues long. CDR3 sequence (DNA): TGTGCCAGCTCACAGGGACACCCCTACGAGCAGTACTTC. Translating gives CASSQGHPYEQYF.

In DNA form, the CDR3 reads TGTGCCAGCGCCCCCCAGGGGTACTATGGCTACACCTTC. Translation gives CASAPQGYYGYTF. This rearrangement joins TRBV28 to TRBJ1-2; a weak D match, TRBD1 (6 bases). The CDR3 runs to 13 residues. The V gene's germline CDR1 is MDHEN and CDR2 SYDVKM. Trimming removed 8 bases from V and 3 bases from J, with 13 bases in between.

The chain couples TRBV29-1 to TRBJ1-1; 10 nucleotides agree with TRBD1. The CDR3 sequence is 15 residues long. J gave up 5 bases and V 0 bases, and 6 bases lay outside the gene matches. CDR1 is SQVTM and CDR2 is ANQGSEA in the germline V gene. The CDR3 nucleotides are TGCAGCGTTGAAGAGGACAGGGGGGAAAGGACTGAAGCTTTCTTT. Translation gives CSVEEDRGERTEAFF.

This chain joins TRBV30 and TRBJ1-6, with 12 bases lining up with TRBD1. V lost 2 bases, J lost 8 bases, and 4 bases stayed unmatched. This CDR3 is built from 15 residues. Germline values: CDR1 GTSNPN, CDR2 SVGIG (reference sequence). CDR3: CAWSYGTGGYSPLHF. CDR3 sequence (DNA): TGTGCCTGGAGTTATGGGACAGGGGGCTATTCACCCCTCCACTTT.

The rearrangement joins TRBV5-1 to TRBJ1-5; no clear D gene. V dropped 0 bases and J dropped 6 bases, with 10 bases sitting between them. CDR1 SGHRS and CDR2 YFSETQ come from the germline V gene. The CDR3 runs 14 residues. Here the CDR3 reads CASSLAVGGQPQHF. Here the CDR3 DNA reads TGCGCCAGCAGCTTGGCCGTGGGAGGTCAGCCCCAGCATTTT.

This clone was found a few times. The chain combines TRBV3-1 (or the pseudogene TRBV3-2) with TRBJ2-7, with 9 bases fitting TRBD2. With V trimmed by 7 bases and J by 0 bases, 4 bases remained unmatched. Per the germline V gene, CDR1 is LGHDT and CDR2 is YNNKEL (reference sequence). The CDR3 loop spans 14 amino acids. CDR3 loop: CASKRTSDSYEQYF. The DNA of the CDR3 is TGTGCCAGCAAACGGACTAGCGACTCCTACGAGCAGTACTTC.

J is TRBJ1-4 and V is TRBV30; 8 nucleotides align to TRBD1. The CDR3 has 15 amino acids. The germline V gene encodes CDR1 GTSNPN and CDR2 SVGIG (reference sequence). With 2 bases clipped from V and 6 bases from J, the junction kept 8 bases outside the gene matches. CDR3 DNA: TGTGCCTGGAGTACTGGACAGGGCCGCCATGAAAAACTGTTTTTT. This translates into CAWSTGQGRHEKLFF. Combining the CDR3 with reference TRBV30 and TRBJ1-4 gives the whole variable domain SQTIHQWPATLVQPVGSPLSLECTVEGTSNPNLYWYRQAAGRGLQLLFYSVGIGQISSEVPQNLSASRPQDRQFILSSKKLLLSDSGFYLCAWSTGQGRHEKLFFGSGTQLSVL.

The chain uses TRBV3-1 (or the pseudogene TRBV3-2) and TRBJ2-2; 8 bases map to TRBD1. The CDR3 has 16 residues. The junction had 4 bases not matched to a gene; V was cut back by 2 bases and J by 2 bases. Germline assignment: CDR1 LGHDT and CDR2 YNNKEL (reference sequence). The CDR3 reads CASSQMPGGNTGELFF. The CDR3 DNA sequence: TGTGCCAGCAGCCAAATGCCAGGGGGCAACACCGGGGAGCTGTTTTTT.

The genes are TRBV11-2 and TRBJ1-1, with D unresolved. Germline V lookup: CDR1 SGHAT, CDR2 FQNNGV. Deletions cut 4 bases from V and 1 base from J, with 13 bases between. CDR3 length: 15 residues. As DNA, the CDR3 is TGTGCCAGCAGCTCCTCTTCTAGCGCGAACACTGAAGCTTTCTTT. It specifies CASSSSSSANTEAFF.

This clone was seen only a few times. The gene calls are TRBV2 and TRBJ1-5, with D maybe TRBD1 (5 bases). CDR3 length equals 14 residues. Germline CDR1 and CDR2: SNHLY and FYNNEI. Trimming removed 4 bases from V and 6 bases from J, with 13 bases in between. The CDR3 here is CASSGDSPGQPQHF. In DNA, the CDR3 is TGTGCCAGCAGTGGGGACTCCCCCGGTCAGCCCCAGCATTTT.

The chain is built from TRBV28 and TRBJ1-5; D is unresolved. CDR1 is MDHEN and CDR2 is SYDVKM in the germline V gene. This CDR3 comprises 15 residues. The germline V and J ends were trimmed by 1 base and 0 bases, with 7 bases remaining between them. This CDR3 reads CASSLSGISNQPQHF. The CDR3 bases are TGTGCCAGCAGTTTATCAGGAATTAGCAATCAGCCCCAGCATTTT.

The genes are TRBV2 and TRBJ2-1, with 9 bases identical to TRBD2. From germline, CDR1 is SNHLY and CDR2 FYNNEI. This CDR3 region has 15 residues. Trimming at V came to 7 bases and at J to 6 bases, leaving 10 bases not matched to a gene. CDR3 loop: CASKSASGAANEQFF. In DNA, the CDR3 is TGTGCCAGCAAGTCGGCTAGCGGGGCCGCCAATGAGCAGTTCTTC.

The table lists this clone with a few counts. The rearrangement links TRBV30 to TRBJ1-1; the D gene is possibly TRBD1 (6 bases). Germline V lookup: CDR1 GTSNPN, CDR2 SVGIG (reference sequence). The CDR3 contains 13 residues. V dropped 5 bases and J dropped 3 bases, with 13 bases sitting between them. CDR3 sequence (DNA): TGTGCCTGGCACCGGGACAAGGACACTGAAGCTTTCTTT. The encoded protein is CAWHRDKDTEAFF.

The chain couples TRBV10-3 to TRBJ2-1, with D possibly being TRBD2 (6 bases). Germline CDR1 and CDR2: ENHRY and SYGVKD. V lost 6 bases to trimming and J lost 2 bases, with 23 bases between them. The CDR3 is 18 residues long. The CDR3 DNA sequence: TGTGCCATCAGCGACTATTCTAGCGCACCCAACCCCTACAATGAGCAGTTCTTC. Translated: CAISDYSSAPNPYNEQFF.

CDR3 sequence reads: CASSPGTGNEKLFF. CDR3 nucleotides: TGTGCCAGCAGTCCCGGGACAGGGAACGAAAAACTGTTTTTT. The J gene is TRBJ1-4, the V gene TRBV27; TRBD1 aligns across 9 bases. V trimming: 5 bases; J trimming: 8 bases; junction bases outside the gene matches: 6. The CDR3 has 14 amino acids. From germline, CDR1 is MNHEY and CDR2 SMNVEV (reference sequence). Full variable domain (outside the CDR3, taken from reference TRBV27 and TRBJ1-4): EAQVTQNPRYLITVTGKKLTVTCSQNMNHEYMSWYRQDPGLGLRQIYYSMNVEVTDKGDVPEGYKVSRKEKRNFPLILESPSPNQTSLYFCASSPGTGNEKLFFGSGTQLSVL.

This clone was observed once. The V call is TRBV5-1, the J call TRBJ1-1; 9 bases align to TRBD1. The V gene end was trimmed by 0 bases and the J gene end by 6 bases; junction bases not matched to a gene: 9. The CDR3 has 16 residues. Looked up from germline, CDR1 is SGHRS and CDR2 is YFSETQ. The CDR3 region has the DNA TGCGCCAGCAGCTTGGGTTTCGGGACAGGGAGCGCTGAAGCTTTCTTT. This gives the protein CASSLGFGTGSAEAFF.